Given below is one T cell receptor beta chain in context. This record comes from a study of blood T cell repertoires in COVID-19. The CDR3 is 16 residues long. Per the germline V gene, CDR1 is KGHDR and CDR2 is SFDVKD. With V trimmed by 4 bases and J by 8 bases, 11 bases remained unmatched. In the original analysis: It was from reference gene primer amplification that nucleated cell counts were estimated. Sequencing was performed with immunoSEQ multiplex PCR; in TCRdb, only in-frame clones are kept and a portion is missing. The DNA was the basis for D and trimming; V, J and clone size are from that table. The data show approximately 70,000 clones, roughly nine tenths seen once.

The V and J genes are TRBV24-1 and TRBJ2-1; 9 nucleotides match TRBD2. The sequenced sample was peripheral blood. The clonotype comes from a man in his 70s with active COVID-19. CDR3 nucleotide sequence: TGTGCCACCAGTGACCCACTAGCGGGCCGTCAAGATGAGCAGTTCTTC. Translating gives CATSDPLAGRQDEQFF.